The 26 T cell receptor beta chains below come from one sample, sequenced in a study of human T cells and chemical hapten exposure. TCRdb re-derived calls from the RACE reads in MiXCR, one entry per CDR3 protein. The repertoire includes some 400,000 distinct CDR3 sequences, 4.8% of them detected once, and 2% to 2.5% sits in the top ten. Time point in this sample: patch test 1, 2 weeks after DPC sensitization. Regarding treatment: therapeutic diphenylcyclopropenone sensitization with weekly scalp DPC. Here the sequenced sample was whole blood, taken in connection with sensitization to the hapten diphenylcyclopropenone (DPC). These receptors originate from a woman aged 50 to 65 with alopecia areata. Some clones in this sample may be carry-over from other donors' samples.

This clonotype was seen many times. The chain uses TRBV10-3 and TRBJ1-5, with TRBD1 matching over 7 bases. The CDR3 consists of 15 residues. Trimming at V came to 4 bases and at J to 7 bases, leaving 10 bases not matched to a gene. Germline V gene lookup returns CDR1 ENHRY and CDR2 SYGVKD. The CDR3 DNA reads as TGTGCCATCAGTGCAAGGCAGGGGACAGAACAGCCCCAGCATTTT. Protein product: CAISARQGTEQPQHF.

This clonotype was recorded at least ten times. The V call is TRBV21-1, the J call TRBJ2-2; the table's D call, TRBD1, has no DNA check behind it. TRBV21-1 is an annotated pseudogene. The CDR3 runs 16 residues. This CDR3 reads CASSKEGRGLPGELFF. CDR3 nucleotides: TGTGCCAGCAGCAAAGAGGGACGGGGGTTACCCGGGGAGCTGTTTTTT.

This rearrangement joins TRBV29-1 to TRBJ1-2; D unresolved. V dropped 0 bases and J dropped 4 bases, with 15 bases sitting between them. The CDR3 covers 15 residues. CDR1 is SQVTM and CDR2 is ANQGSEA in the germline V gene. The CDR3 nucleotides are TGCAGCGTTGAAGATCGAGGAGGAGCCCCCTATGGCTACACCTTC. This sequence encodes CSVEDRGGAPYGYTF.

This clonotype was seen many times. The V call is TRBV29-1, the J call TRBJ1-1; no definite D call. The CDR3 is 9 amino acids. V gave up 0 bases and J gave up 11 bases, with 4 bases separating them. Germline V lookup: CDR1 SQVTM, CDR2 ANQGSEA. The CDR3 DNA is TGCAGCGTTGAAGATTGGGCTTTCTTT. This sequence encodes CSVEDWAFF.

The chain has TRBV9 and TRBJ2-7; D possibly corresponds to TRBD1 (7 bases). The V gene lost 4 bases and the J gene lost 5 bases, with 16 bases spanning the gap. This CDR3 has 14 amino acids. Germline CDR1 and CDR2: SGDLS and YYNGEE. The CDR3 DNA reads TGTGCCAGCAGCTCCAGGGGGACTGTCGACGAGCAGTACTTC. This sequence encodes CASSSRGTVDEQYF.

This clonotype was recorded many times. DNA for the CDR3: TGCAGTGCTCCCGCCCCGCGGGAGACGGATGAGCAGTTCTTC. Amino acids: CSAPAPRETDEQFF. The V call is TRBV20-1, the J call TRBJ2-1, with TRBD2 matching 7 bases. Trimming removed 5 bases from V and 8 bases from J; junction bases left unmatched: 12. Germline CDR1 and CDR2: DFQATT and SNEGSKA (reference sequence). The CDR3 is 14 amino acids.

This clonotype was observed at least ten times. The chain is built from TRBV29-1 and TRBJ1-4; D is undetermined. This CDR3 is 12 amino acids long. Deletions cut 4 bases from V and 5 bases from J, with 8 bases between. Germline V gene sequence: CDR1 SQVTM, CDR2 ANQGSEA. CDR3 sequence reads: CSVGTGNEKLFF. As DNA, the CDR3 is TGCAGCGTTGGGACGGGGAATGAAAAACTGTTTTTT.

This clonotype was seen repeatedly, ten times or more. The chain links TRBV28 to TRBJ2-1, with TRBD1 as a possible D gene (6 bases). Germline assignment: CDR1 MDHEN and CDR2 SYDVKM. Trimming left V 5 bases short and J 0 bases short, with 11 bases between. The CDR3 loop spans 15 amino acids. CDR3 DNA: TGTGCCAGCAGTAAAGGGACAAGCTCCTACAATGAGCAGTTCTTC. Translating gives CASSKGTSSYNEQFF.

This clonotype was counted ten times or more. The V gene is TRBV12-3 or TRBV12-4, the J gene TRBJ1-2, with D perhaps matching TRBD1 (6 bases). The CDR3 is 15 residues long. The V end lost 5 bases, the J end lost 4 bases, and 17 bases lay between the germline ends. The CDR3 DNA is TGTGCCAGCAGTAACTACAGGGTTGCGTCCTATGGCTACACCTTC. Translation: CASSNYRVASYGYTF.

This clonotype was recorded many times. The chain links TRBV20-1 to TRBJ1-1; TRBD1 might be the D (5 bases). Germline lookup yields CDR1 DFQATT and CDR2 SNEGSKA (reference sequence). V lost 3 bases and J 0 bases, leaving 8 bases between the germline ends. CDR3 length: 13 amino acids. CDR3 in DNA: TGCAGTGCTAGTGACAGCATGAACACTGAAGCTTTCTTT. It is translated as CSASDSMNTEAFF.

This clonotype was observed many times. The V and J genes are TRBV2 and TRBJ1-5, with 7 positions matching TRBD1. CDR1 SNHLY and CDR2 FYNNEI come from the germline V gene. CDR3 length equals 14 residues. V dropped 5 bases and J dropped 4; count of bases not matched to a gene: 5. The CDR3 DNA reads as TGTGCCAGCAGTACAAGACAGGGTAATCAGCCCCAGCATTTT. As protein: CASSTRQGNQPQHF. Looking up the rest from reference TRBV2 and TRBJ1-5 gives the full variable domain: EPEVTQTPSHQVTQMGQEVILRCVPISNHLYFYWYRQILGQKVEFLVSFYNNEISEKSEIFDDQFSVERPDGSNFTLKIRSTKLEDSAMYFCASSTRQGNQPQHFGDGTRLSIL.

This clonotype was detected many times. The V gene is TRBV28, the J gene TRBJ1-1, with 8 bases aligning to TRBD1. CDR1 is MDHEN and CDR2 is SYDVKM in the germline V gene. The CDR3 totals 16 residues. With 5 bases clipped from V and 11 bases from J, the junction kept 19 bases outside the gene matches. The CDR3 DNA follows: TGTGCCAGCAGTCCTCAAGAGGCAGGGGGCCCTGCTCCGGCTTTCTTT. Protein sequence: CASSPQEAGGPAPAFF.

This clonotype showed up many times. V is TRBV7-8 and J is TRBJ1-6; D not resolved. Between the trimmed V and J ends, which lost 5 bases and 9 bases, there was a span of 14 bases. Germline V gene data show CDR1 as SGHVS and CDR2 as FQNEAQ. CDR3 length: 14 residues. The CDR3 DNA follows: TGTGCCAGCAGCCAATCAGTGGGCGGTTCACCCCTCCACTTT. Amino acids: CASSQSVGGSPLHF.

The rearrangement uses TRBV28 and TRBJ1-3; 8 bases agree with TRBD1. Unmatched junction bases numbered 6, after V lost 6 bases and J lost 2 bases. In germline, CDR1 is MDHEN, CDR2 SYDVKM. The CDR3 runs 15 residues. The CDR3 DNA sequence: TGTGCCAGCAGAGGACAGACAGGGGCTGGAAACACCATATATTTT. Translating it yields CASRGQTGAGNTIYF.

Ten or more counts support this clonotype. The chain joins TRBV18 to TRBJ2-7; D ambiguous. CDR3 length: 11 residues. Trimming took 6 bases from V and 5 from J, leaving 8 bases between them. Germline V lookup: CDR1 KGHSH, CDR2 LQKENI. CDR3 coding DNA: TGTGCCAGCTCCCTGAACAACGAGCAGTACTTC. This gives the protein CASSLNNEQYF.

This clonotype came up a few times. The chain combines TRBV6-2 or TRBV6-3 with TRBJ2-1; D is uncertain. This CDR3 is 13 amino acids long. The V gene's germline CDR1 is MNHEY and CDR2 SVGEGT. V dropped 7 bases and J dropped 8 bases, with 15 bases sitting between them. CDR3 amino acids: CASTLFSRDEQFF. The CDR3 nucleotides read TGTGCCAGCACCCTTTTTTCGCGAGATGAGCAGTTCTTC.

The chain joins TRBV11-2 to TRBJ1-1; 9 bases align to TRBD1. Looked up from germline, CDR1 is SGHAT and CDR2 is FQNNGV. The CDR3 contains 12 residues. Unmatched junction bases numbered 6, after V lost 5 bases and J lost 11 bases. CDR3 region: CASSTTGGRAFF. CDR3 sequence (DNA): TGTGCCAGCAGCACCACAGGGGGCAGGGCTTTCTTT.

The chain carries TRBV28 and TRBJ2-4; D gene unclear. This CDR3 is 16 amino acids long. Germline V CDR1 and CDR2: MDHEN, SYDVKM. V lost 4 bases and J 1 base, leaving 14 bases between the germline ends. CDR3 sequence reads: CASSSPGDAAKNIQYF. CDR3 bases: TGTGCCAGCAGTTCTCCCGGAGACGCGGCCAAAAACATTCAGTACTTC.

A few counts support this clonotype. J is TRBJ2-3 and V is TRBV20-1, with unresolved D. Germline lookup yields CDR1 DFQATT and CDR2 SNEGSKA (reference sequence). V lost 5 bases and J lost 5, with 5 bases in between. This CDR3 comprises 10 residues. In DNA, the CDR3 is TGCAGTGCTTGGGTAGATACGCAGTATTTT. Its translation is CSAWVDTQYF.

This clonotype was picked up many times. The gene calls are TRBV28 and TRBJ1-6; D uncertain. The V end lost 4 bases, the J end lost 5 bases, and 15 bases lay between the germline ends. Germline loops: CDR1 MDHEN, CDR2 SYDVKM. The CDR3 runs 16 residues. The CDR3 loop reads CASSYRGSLHNSPLHF. CDR3 nucleotide sequence: TGTGCCAGCAGTTACCGCGGGAGTCTCCATAATTCACCCCTCCACTTT.

This chain links TRBV6-1 with TRBJ2-7; D unclear. Germline loops: CDR1 MNHNS, CDR2 SASEGT. The CDR3 loop spans 12 amino acids. V was shortened by 5 bases and J by 7 bases, with 12 bases between the two germline ends. In DNA, the CDR3 is TGTGCCAGCAGTCCCCAGATCAGGGAGCAGTACTTC. It encodes CASSPQIREQYF.

In its sample, this clonotype was seen a few times. The chain recombines TRBV25-1 with TRBJ1-5; D unclear. V lost 7 bases to trimming and J lost 2 bases, with 12 bases between them. The length of the CDR3 is 14 residues. Germline V gene lookup returns CDR1 MGHDK and CDR2 SYGVNS. CDR3 in amino acids: CASIRGTGNQPQHF. CDR3 nucleotide sequence: TGTGCCAGCATCCGGGGAACAGGCAATCAGCCCCAGCATTTT.

This clonotype was seen at least ten times. This chain links TRBV13 with TRBJ2-7; the D is unclear. The CDR3 spans 11 residues. V was clipped by 5 bases and J by 5 bases, with 7 bases between them. CDR1 and CDR2 from the germline V gene are PRHDT and FYEKMQ (reference sequence). The CDR3 reads CASSARDEQYF. The CDR3 region has the DNA TGTGCCAGCAGCGCCCGTGACGAGCAGTACTTC.

The chain couples TRBV9 to TRBJ2-7, with D perhaps TRBD2 (5 bases). The V gene lost 0 bases and the J gene lost 7 bases, with 11 bases spanning the gap. The CDR3 totals 13 residues. Germline CDR1 and CDR2: SGDLS and YYNGEE. Here the CDR3 DNA reads TGTGCCAGCAGCGTAGGCTCCACGGGAGAGCAGTACTTC. This gives the protein CASSVGSTGEQYF.

This clonotype has ten or more counts. V usage is TRBV6-2 or TRBV6-3 and J usage is TRBJ2-1; the match to TRBD2 covers 7 bases. V shed 2 bases and J 7 bases; nucleotides not matched to a gene: 2. Germline CDR1 and CDR2: MNHEY and SVGEGT. This CDR3 comprises 13 residues. The CDR3 region is CASSYGLGNEQFF. The DNA for the CDR3 is TGTGCCAGCAGTTACGGACTAGGGAATGAGCAGTTCTTC.

This chain connects TRBV29-1 to TRBJ2-1, with D possibly matching TRBD1 (5 bases). The CDR3 consists of 13 residues. Per germline, CDR1 SQVTM and CDR2 ANQGSEA. V lost 7 bases to trimming and J lost 0 bases, with 10 bases between them. The CDR3 region is CSEGSSSYNEQFF. The CDR3 DNA follows: TGCAGCGAGGGGTCGAGCTCCTACAATGAGCAGTTCTTC.